A selection of T cell receptor beta chains follows, all from one sample in a study of cytomegalovirus exposure and HLA in healthy donors. Sequenced by immunoSEQ multiplex PCR; TCRdb stores in-frame clones only, minus some. Recorded here are under 100,000 clones; the top ten clones represent about 4.6%. The sequenced sample was PBMCs. These receptors were collected from a man aged 30-40 years in good health and CMV-seronegative. Both conserved end residues are part of each CDR3. A D gene is named only where the DNA matches it firmly.

17,TRBV7-7,NA,TRBJ1-1,CASSDDQGHSVDTEAFF,TGTGCCAGCAGTGATGACCAAGGACACTCTGTCGACACTGAAGCTTTCTTT
17,TRBV5-6,TRBD1,TRBJ1-4,CASSLGQGFATNEKLFF,TGTGCCAGCAGCTTAGGACAGGGCTTTGCAACTAATGAAAAACTGTTTTTT
16,TRBV11-2,TRBD1,TRBJ2-2,CASSLGTGEYTGELFF,TGTGCCAGCAGCCTCGGGACAGGGGAATACACCGGGGAGCTGTTTTTT
17,TRBV5-1,NA,TRBJ1-1,CASSLASTGLPTTEAFF,TGCGCCAGCAGCTTGGCCTCTACAGGGCTACCGACGACTGAAGCTTTCTTT
13,TRBV2,NA,TRBJ2-7,CASAGLTLLEQYF,TGTGCCAGCGCGGGACTCACCCTTCTGGAGCAGTACTTC
13,TRBV29-1,NA,TRBJ2-2,CSVARADSGELFF,TGCAGCGTGGCCAGGGCCGACTCCGGGGAGCTGTTTTTT
12,TRBV6-5,TRBD1,TRBJ2-1,CASSLDRDEQFF,TGTGCCAGCAGTCTCGACAGGGATGAGCAGTTCTTC
15,TRBV27,NA,TRBJ2-7,CASSLESRGPGEQYF,TGTGCCAGCAGTCTCGAAAGCAGGGGACCAGGCGAGCAGTACTTC
17,TRBV7-9,TRBD1,TRBJ1-4,CASSLYLGQARVGKLFF,TGTGCCAGCAGCTTATACCTTGGACAGGCCCGGGTCGGAAAACTGTTTTTT
13,TRBV9,NA,TRBJ1-1,CASSVGAGSEAFF,TGTGCCAGCAGCGTAGGAGCAGGGTCTGAAGCTTTCTTT
17,TRBV4-2,TRBD2,TRBJ2-3,CASSQDDTAGGIDTQYF,TGTGCCAGCAGCCAAGATGATACAGCGGGAGGGATAGATACGCAGTATTTT
15,TRBV11-2,NA,TRBJ2-3,CASSLGVGVTDTQYF,TGTGCCAGCAGCTTAGGAGTAGGGGTCACAGATACGCAGTATTTT
15,TRBV4-3,NA,TRBJ1-4,CASSQAPGTNEKLFF,TGCGCCAGCAGCCAAGCCCCGGGAACTAATGAAAAACTGTTTTTT
16,TRBV7-2,TRBD2,TRBJ2-1,CASSSGLAGAHNEQFF,TGTGCCAGCAGCTCGGGACTAGCGGGAGCCCACAATGAGCAGTTCTTC
15,TRBV5-6,NA,TRBJ1-2,CASSSLQGRNYGYTF,TGTGCCAGCAGCTCCTTACAGGGTCGGAACTATGGCTACACCTTC
14,TRBV28,NA,TRBJ1-4,CASSSRPTNEKLFF,TGTGCCAGCAGTTCCAGGCCAACTAATGAAAAACTGTTTTTT
11,TRBV7-3,NA,TRBJ1-1,CASSNSVEAFF,TGTGCCAGCAGCAACAGTGTTGAAGCTTTCTTT
16,TRBV9,TRBD1,TRBJ2-2,CASSVVDRVGPGELFF,TGTGCCAGCAGCGTAGTCGACAGGGTCGGGCCCGGGGAGCTGTTTTTT
13,TRBV2,NA,TRBJ1-2,CASSEGLGYGYTF,TGTGCCAGCAGTGAGGGGCTCGGCTATGGCTACACCTTC
14,TRBV30,TRBD1,TRBJ1-6,CAWSSTGDNSPLHF,TGTGCCTGGAGCTCTACAGGGGATAATTCACCCCTCCACTTT
15,TRBV13,NA,TRBJ1-2,CASSSLQGAPKGYTF,TGTGCCAGCAGCTCCCTACAGGGAGCTCCTAAGGGCTACACCTTC
12,TRBV29-1,NA,TRBJ1-1,CSVSRGNTEAFF,TGCAGCGTAAGTAGGGGGAACACTGAAGCTTTCTTT
18,TRBV28,NA,TRBJ1-1,CASSLLRLKDRMNTEAFF,TGTGCCAGCAGTTTATTACGATTAAAAGACAGGATGAACACTGAAGCTTTCTTT
13,TRBV2,NA,TRBJ1-2,CASNERAWYGYTF,TGTGCCAGCAACGAGAGGGCTTGGTATGGCTACACCTTC
16,TRBV4-3,TRBD2,TRBJ2-4,CASSLRGLADGDIQYF,TGCGCCAGCAGCCTTAGGGGACTAGCGGATGGGGACATTCAGTACTTC
14,TRBV6-5,TRBD1,TRBJ1-4,CASSRQGFREKLFF,TGTGCCAGCAGTAGACAGGGATTTCGTGAAAAACTGTTTTTT
13,TRBV9,NA,TRBJ2-7,CASSKGLSYEQYF,TGTGCCAGCAGCAAGGGGCTTAGCTACGAGCAGTACTTC
15,TRBV9,NA,TRBJ1-2,CASSVREGVDYGYTF,TGTGCCAGCAGCGTCAGGGAAGGGGTGGACTATGGCTACACCTTC
17,TRBV4-1,TRBD2,TRBJ2-1,CASSPERGGGSYNEQFF,TGCGCCAGCAGCCCTGAGCGGGGGGGCGGTTCCTACAATGAGCAGTTCTTC
15,TRBV19,TRBD1,TRBJ2-5,CASSKLQGAQETQYF,TGTGCCAGTAGCAAACTCCAGGGGGCTCAAGAGACCCAGTACTTC
15,TRBV7-9,NA,TRBJ2-6,CASSIFGGGANVLTF,TGTGCCAGCAGCATCTTTGGAGGTGGGGCCAACGTCCTGACTTTC
15,TRBV4-2,NA,TRBJ2-1,CASSQGWTDDNEQFF,TGTGCCAGCAGCCAAGGCTGGACAGACGACAATGAGCAGTTCTTC
17,TRBV9,TRBD1,TRBJ1-1,CASSAGTGGAMNTEAFF,TGTGCCAGCAGCGCCGGGACAGGGGGCGCGATGAACACTGAAGCTTTCTTT
14,TRBV7-3,NA,TRBJ2-1,CASSPAGPSVEQFF,TGTGCCAGCAGCCCCGCGGGCCCATCGGTGGAGCAGTTCTTC
15,TRBV6-5,TRBD1,TRBJ1-5,CASSPTGSRNQPQHF,TGTGCCAGCAGCCCGACAGGGTCACGCAATCAGCCCCAGCATTTT
16,TRBV27,TRBD2,TRBJ2-1,CASSLLGSGSFREQFF,TGTGCCAGCAGTTTACTCGGCAGCGGGAGCTTTAGGGAGCAGTTCTTC
15,TRBV9,NA,TRBJ1-6,CASSVGSSYNSPLHF,TGTGCCAGCAGCGTTGGGAGCTCCTATAATTCACCCCTCCACTTT
13,TRBV2,NA,TRBJ1-2,CASHRDSNYGYTF,TGTGCCAGCCACAGGGATTCTAACTATGGCTACACCTTC
16,TRBV4-3,TRBD2,TRBJ2-5,CASSQDRPSGQETQYF,TGCGCCAGCAGCCAAGATCGGCCTAGCGGCCAAGAGACCCAGTACTTC
15,TRBV28,TRBD1,TRBJ2-7,CASSLGGQGEYEQYF,TGTGCCAGCAGTTTAGGGGGACAGGGGGAATACGAGCAGTACTTC
14,TRBV9,NA,TRBJ1-1,CASSVDPQNTEAFF,TGTGCCAGCAGCGTAGATCCCCAGAACACTGAAGCTTTCTTT
18,TRBV5-1,TRBD1,TRBJ1-1,CASSSGTGGWRVDTEAFF,TGCGCCAGCAGCTCCGGGACAGGGGGCTGGCGGGTTGACACTGAAGCTTTCTTT
15,TRBV5-1,NA,TRBJ2-5,CASSSSGGGTETQYF,TGCGCCAGCAGCTCCAGTGGAGGGGGCACGGAGACCCAGTACTTC